What follows is one T cell receptor beta chain and its context. The antigen it recognizes is unknown. Base qualities are missing; no much larger clone stands one base away. The donors were roughly 39 Caucasian individuals from Russia, aged roughly 6 to 100 years, who were systemically healthy. Around 9.8 milliliters of peripheral blood were collected from each donor into EDTA-treated Vacutainer tubes. PBMCs were isolated by Ficoll-Paque density-gradient centrifugation, with at least 6 million obtained per sample. Trizol reagent was used to extract total RNA from PBMCs, with at least 5 micrograms per sample. For every donor, an aliquot of PBMCs went through flow cytometry to measure the percentages of naive CD45RAhigh/CD27high T cells. This sample was included in a study of blood T cells in healthy people across ages (dated by TCRdb to 2015 to 2017). Background on the whole study: In model experiments, template switching captured about one uniquely barcoded TCR beta cDNA molecule for every two T cells. The study measured age-related changes in TCR beta repertoire diversity using deep sequencing normalized with unique cDNA molecular identifiers. Donors were grouped into four age groups: young (average 16 years), middle-aged (approximately 41), aged (around 60) and long-lived (about 82). To avoid experimental bias, donors of different ages were randomly spread across the sequencing lanes. Two additional independent replicas of 1 million unique cDNA reads from the same blood draw were analyzed for two donors (one aged 18 to 30 and one aged 80 or older).

Library prep was done by 5' RACE. These reads were obtained on an Illumina HiSeq 2500. A second roughly 7 to 11 cycle PCR used a sample-barcoded 5' primer and a J-beta primer mix. Each TCR beta cDNA molecule received a unique molecular identifier from a template-switch 5' adaptor carrying 12 random nucleotides. Each sample yielded at least 2.5 million CDR3-containing paired-end reads. First-strand cDNA was synthesized from all RNA with the Mint cDNA synthesis kit, primed by a TRBC-specific oligonucleotide. Following uracil-DNA glycosylase treatment, all cDNA underwent a first 18-cycle PCR with the universal primers M1SS and BC2_uni_R. As for the original processing: Normalization of each sample was performed by random selection of 1 million high-quality reads, each carrying a distinct molecular identifier. Instead of being binned into consensus sequences, reads that shared molecular identifiers were thrown out. MiTCR, set to a Q25 quality threshold and the strictest error-elimination algorithm, was used for CDR3 identification, clonotype clustering and error correction. A nonparametric unseen species model with Euler transformation was used to estimate a lower bound on total TCR beta diversity. The public reads were run again by TCRdb, first through fastp at Q25 and then through MiXCR, and only productive beta chains were kept. Identical CDR3 protein sequences are pooled into one entry, listed with their most common genes and DNA. Clone size and V and J calls follow TCRdb, not the original study. The sample table records about 630,000 distinct CDR3 sequences; over 20% of these occur just once. 3.5% to 4% of the sample rests with the top ten.

What the study reported, not specific to this receptor: Because profiling used bulk unsorted PBMCs, naive and antigen-experienced compartments could not be compared conclusively. Because the CMV infection status of the donors was unknown, age-related changes in expanded clonotypes may potentially have been confounded. Observed TCR beta diversity per million T cells fell roughly linearly with age, and a significant reduction was already apparent by age about 38. Compared with the aged group, more naive CD4+ T cells, fewer expanded clones and increased TCR diversity were shown by the long-lived group, suggesting age selection. Estimates of total diversity from one million sequenced T cells were regarded as lower bounds and underestimates. There was a strong correlation between observed TCR beta diversity and the percentage of naive T cells measured by flow cytometry.

V loses 3 bases at its end and J loses 7 bases; junction bases beyond the gene matches: 11. From cysteine to phenylalanine, the CDR3 is 17 amino acids long. Of all the DNA, just the CDR3 is kept, 51 bases in frame from base 1. The CDR1 and CDR2 encoded by the germline V gene are LGHNA and YSLEER. In this chain, TRBV4-3 is recombined with TRBJ2-7, and 14 junction bases match TRBD2. The TCR originated in a man aged 65 to 85 in good health. Sequencing input: blood. The CDR3 corresponds to CASSHRPGLAGGVEQYF. In nucleotides, the sequence is TGCGCCAGCAGCCACCGACCCGGACTAGCGGGAGGTGTTGAGCAGTACTTC.